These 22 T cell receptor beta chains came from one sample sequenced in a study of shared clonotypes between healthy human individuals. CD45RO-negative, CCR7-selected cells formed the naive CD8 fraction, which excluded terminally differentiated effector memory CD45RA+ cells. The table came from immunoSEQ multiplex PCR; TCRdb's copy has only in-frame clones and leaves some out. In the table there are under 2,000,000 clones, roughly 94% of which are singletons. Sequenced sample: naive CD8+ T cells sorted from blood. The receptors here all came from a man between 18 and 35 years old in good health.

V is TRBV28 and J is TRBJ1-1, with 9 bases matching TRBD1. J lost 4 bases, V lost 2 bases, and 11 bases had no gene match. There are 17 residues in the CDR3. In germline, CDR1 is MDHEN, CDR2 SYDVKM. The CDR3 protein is CASSLPGTGIFSTEAFF. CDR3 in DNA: TGTGCCAGCAGTTTACCCGGGACAGGGATATTCAGCACTGAAGCTTTCTTT.

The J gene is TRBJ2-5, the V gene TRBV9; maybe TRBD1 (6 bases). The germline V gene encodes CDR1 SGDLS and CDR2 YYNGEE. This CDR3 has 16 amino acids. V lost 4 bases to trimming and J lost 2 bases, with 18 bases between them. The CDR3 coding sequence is TGTGCCAGCAGCCAGAGGGGTGGACAGCCACAAGAGACCCAGTACTTC. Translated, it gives CASSQRGGQPQETQYF.

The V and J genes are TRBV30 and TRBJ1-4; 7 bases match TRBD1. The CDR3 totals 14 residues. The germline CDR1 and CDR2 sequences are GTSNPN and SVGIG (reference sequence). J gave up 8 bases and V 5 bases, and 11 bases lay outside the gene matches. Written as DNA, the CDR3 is TGTGCCTGGCAGGCTACAGGGGTCTTAGAAAAACTGTTTTTT. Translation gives CAWQATGVLEKLFF.

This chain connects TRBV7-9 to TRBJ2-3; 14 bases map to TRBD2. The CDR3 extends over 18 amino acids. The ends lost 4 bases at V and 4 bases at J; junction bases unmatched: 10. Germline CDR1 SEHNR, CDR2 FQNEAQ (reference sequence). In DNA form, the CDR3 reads TGTGCCAGCAGCTCCAGACTAGCGGGAGGGGGAGTCCCAGATACGCAGTATTTT. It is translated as CASSSRLAGGGVPDTQYF.

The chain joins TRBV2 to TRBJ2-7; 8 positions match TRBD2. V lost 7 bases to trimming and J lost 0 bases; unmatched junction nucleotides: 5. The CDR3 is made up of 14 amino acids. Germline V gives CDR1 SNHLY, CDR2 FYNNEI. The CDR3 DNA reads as TGTGCCAGCATTCTTAGCGGGACCTCCTACGAGCAGTACTTC. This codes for CASILSGTSYEQYF.

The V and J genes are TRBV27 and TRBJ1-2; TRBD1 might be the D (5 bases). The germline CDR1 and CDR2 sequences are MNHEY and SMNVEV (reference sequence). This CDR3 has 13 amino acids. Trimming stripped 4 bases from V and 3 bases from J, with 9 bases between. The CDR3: CASSSAGHYGYTF. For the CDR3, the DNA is TGTGCCAGCAGTTCGGCGGGACACTATGGCTACACCTTC.

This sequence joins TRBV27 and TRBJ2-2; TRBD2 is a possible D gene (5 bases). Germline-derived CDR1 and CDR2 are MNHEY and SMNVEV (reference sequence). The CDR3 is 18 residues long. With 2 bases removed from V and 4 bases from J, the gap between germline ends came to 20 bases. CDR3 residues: CASSLGLTDFAGTGELFF. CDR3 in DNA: TGTGCCAGCAGTTTAGGGCTTACGGACTTTGCTGGCACCGGGGAGCTGTTTTTT.

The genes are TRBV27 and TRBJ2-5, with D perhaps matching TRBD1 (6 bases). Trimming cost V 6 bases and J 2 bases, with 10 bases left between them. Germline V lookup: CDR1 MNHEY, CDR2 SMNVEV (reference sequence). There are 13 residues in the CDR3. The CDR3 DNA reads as TGTGCCAGCAGCCGACAGGTTCAAGAGACCCAGTACTTC. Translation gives CASSRQVQETQYF.

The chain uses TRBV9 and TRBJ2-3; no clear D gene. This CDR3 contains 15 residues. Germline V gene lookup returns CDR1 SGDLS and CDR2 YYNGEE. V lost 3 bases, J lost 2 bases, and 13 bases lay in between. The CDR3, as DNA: TGTGCCAGCAGCGAAAGTGGTATAGCCACAGATACGCAGTATTTT. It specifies CASSESGIATDTQYF.

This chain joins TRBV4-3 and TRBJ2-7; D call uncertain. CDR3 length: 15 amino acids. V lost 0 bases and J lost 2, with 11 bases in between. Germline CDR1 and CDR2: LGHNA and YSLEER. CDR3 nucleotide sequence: TGCGCCAGCAGCCAAGACTCGCTAGGGACCTACGAGCAGTACTTC. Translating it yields CASSQDSLGTYEQYF.

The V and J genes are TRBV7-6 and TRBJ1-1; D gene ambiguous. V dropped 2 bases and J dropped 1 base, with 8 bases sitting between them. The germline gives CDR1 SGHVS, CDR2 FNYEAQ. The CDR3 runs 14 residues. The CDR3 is CASSLTLGNTEAFF. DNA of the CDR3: TGTGCCAGCAGCTTAACCTTGGGGAACACTGAAGCTTTCTTT.

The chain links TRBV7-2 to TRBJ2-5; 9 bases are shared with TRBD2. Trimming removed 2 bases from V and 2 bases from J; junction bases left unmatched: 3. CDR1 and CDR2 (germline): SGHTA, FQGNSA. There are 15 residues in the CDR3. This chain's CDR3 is CASSLILAGQETQYF. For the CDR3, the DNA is TGTGCCAGCAGCTTAATTCTAGCGGGGCAAGAGACCCAGTACTTC. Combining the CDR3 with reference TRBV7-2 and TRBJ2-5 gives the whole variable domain GAGVSQSPSNKVTEKGKDVELRCDPISGHTALYWYRQSLGQGLEFLIYFQGNSAPDKSGLPSDRFSAERTGGSVSTLTIQRTQQEDSAVYLCASSLILAGQETQYFGPGTRLLVL.

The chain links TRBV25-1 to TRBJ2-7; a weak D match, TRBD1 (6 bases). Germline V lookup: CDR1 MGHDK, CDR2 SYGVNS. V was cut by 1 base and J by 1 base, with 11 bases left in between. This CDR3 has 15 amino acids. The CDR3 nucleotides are TGTGCCAGCAGTGAATTAGTTCAGGGGTCCTACGAGCAGTACTTC. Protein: CASSELVQGSYEQYF.

The CDR3 loop is CASSPGQGSSYNEQFF. The DNA of the CDR3 is TGTGCCAGCAGCCCTGGACAGGGGAGCTCCTACAATGAGCAGTTCTTC. The chain has TRBV11-2 and TRBJ2-1; 9 bases fit TRBD1. Germline assignment: CDR1 SGHAT and CDR2 FQNNGV. V shed 5 bases, J shed 0 bases, and the junction held 5 bases outside the gene matches. The CDR3 consists of 16 residues.

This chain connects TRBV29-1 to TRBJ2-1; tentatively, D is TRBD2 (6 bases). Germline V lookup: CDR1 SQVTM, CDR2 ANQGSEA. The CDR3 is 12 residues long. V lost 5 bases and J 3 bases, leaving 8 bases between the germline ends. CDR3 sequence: CSVYSGYNEQFF. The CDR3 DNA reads TGCAGCGTTTATAGCGGCTACAATGAGCAGTTCTTC.

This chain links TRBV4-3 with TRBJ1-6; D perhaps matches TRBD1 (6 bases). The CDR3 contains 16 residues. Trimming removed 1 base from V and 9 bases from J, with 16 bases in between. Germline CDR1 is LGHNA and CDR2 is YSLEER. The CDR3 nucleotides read TGCGCCAGCAGCCAAGGATGGGGGGCGCAAAGTTCACCCCTCCACTTT. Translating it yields CASSQGWGAQSSPLHF.

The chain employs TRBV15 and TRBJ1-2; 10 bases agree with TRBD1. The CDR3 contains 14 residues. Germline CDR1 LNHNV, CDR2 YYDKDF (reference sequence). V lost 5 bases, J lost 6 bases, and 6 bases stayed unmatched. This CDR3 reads CATSLSGTGDGYTF. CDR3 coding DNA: TGTGCCACCAGCCTAAGCGGGACAGGGGATGGCTACACCTTC. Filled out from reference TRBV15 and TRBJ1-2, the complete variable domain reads DAMVIQNPRYQVTQFGKPVTLSCSQTLNHNVMYWYQQKSSQAPKLLFHYYDKDFNNEADTPDNFQSRRPNTSFCFLDIRSPGLGDTAMYLCATSLSGTGDGYTFGSGTRLTVV.

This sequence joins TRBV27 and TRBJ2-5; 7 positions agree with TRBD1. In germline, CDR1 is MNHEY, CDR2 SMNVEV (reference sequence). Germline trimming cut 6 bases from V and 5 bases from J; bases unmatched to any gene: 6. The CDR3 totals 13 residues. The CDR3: CASSQTGDETQYF. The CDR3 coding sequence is TGTGCCAGCAGCCAAACAGGGGATGAGACCCAGTACTTC.

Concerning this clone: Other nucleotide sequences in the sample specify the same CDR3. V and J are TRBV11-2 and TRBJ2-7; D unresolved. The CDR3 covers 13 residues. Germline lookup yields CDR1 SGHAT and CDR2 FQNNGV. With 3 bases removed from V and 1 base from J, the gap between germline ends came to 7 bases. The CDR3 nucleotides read TGTGCCAGCAGCTTGGTAGGGTCCTACGAGCAGTACTTC. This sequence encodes CASSLVGSYEQYF.

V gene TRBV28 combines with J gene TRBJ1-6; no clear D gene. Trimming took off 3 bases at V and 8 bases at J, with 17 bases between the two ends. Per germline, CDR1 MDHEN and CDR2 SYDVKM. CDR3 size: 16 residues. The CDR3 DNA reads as TGTGCCAGCAGTTTTTATGCGGCAAGGTTAGATTCACCCCTCCACTTT. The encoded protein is CASSFYAARLDSPLHF.

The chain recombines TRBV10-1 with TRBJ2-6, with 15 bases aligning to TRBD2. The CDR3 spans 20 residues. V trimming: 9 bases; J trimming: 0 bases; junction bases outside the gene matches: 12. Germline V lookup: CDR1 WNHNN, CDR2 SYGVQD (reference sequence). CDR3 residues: CARQGTSGRSPLSGANVLTF. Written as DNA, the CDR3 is TGCGCCAGACAGGGGACTAGCGGGAGGTCTCCCCTCTCTGGGGCCAACGTCCTGACTTTC.

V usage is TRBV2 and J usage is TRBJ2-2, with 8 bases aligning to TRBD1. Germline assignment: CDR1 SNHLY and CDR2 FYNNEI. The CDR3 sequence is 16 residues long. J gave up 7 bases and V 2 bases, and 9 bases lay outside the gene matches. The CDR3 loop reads CASSEMRTGRNGELFF. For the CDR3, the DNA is TGTGCCAGCAGTGAAATGAGGACAGGGCGGAACGGGGAGCTGTTTTTT.